Reported below is one T cell receptor beta chain. This clonotype appeared a few times. The antigen this receptor binds is unknown. Qualities for individual bases were not recorded, and no much larger clone is one base off. CDR3 length: 16 amino acids, cysteine to phenylalanine. Of the read, only the CDR3 DNA is kept; its 48 bases are in frame from base 1. The germline ends are 11 bases apart after V is trimmed by 0 bases and J by 2 bases. Sequences MGHRA (CDR1) and YSYEKL (CDR2) are obtained from the germline V gene. This entry belongs to a study of T-cell reconstitution after alpha-beta-depleted transplantation in children listed by TCRdb under 2016. Notes on the research overall: Using TCR repertoire profiling, the study quantitatively followed how T-cell immune reconstitution unfolded in children after TCRalphabeta/CD19-depleted allogeneic hematopoietic cell transplantation.

The library came from PCR. The sequencing machine was an Illumina HiSeq 2500. To normalize quantification of the TCRbeta repertoire, the TCR libraries were built with molecular barcoding that relied on unique molecular identifiers. TCRdb reanalyzed the raw reads on its own, using fastp at Q25 for trimming and MiXCR for clone calling, and kept in-frame beta chains. Each entry merges the rows of one CDR3 protein and shows their most common DNA and genes. Recorded for this sample are approximately 88,000 distinct CDR3 sequences; more than 10% of them occurred a single time. The top ten constitute 14% of the sample.

The origin of this receptor is a human donor who donated a stem cell graft to a child with inherited bone marrow failure. The specimen was PBMCs from the stem cell graft donor, collected from the stem cell graft. The chain links TRBV4-1 with TRBJ1-5; the best D guess is TRBD1, with 5 bases matching. The nucleotides read TGCGCCAGCAGCCAAGATACCGGGGGTGGCAATCAGCCCCAGCATTTT. Translated, this is CASSQDTGGGNQPQHF.